The clone carrying this T cell receptor (beta chain) was seen a few times. Its antigen is unknown. The sample is drawn from a study of identical twins. Study conclusions and caveats: Recombination models fit unrelated individuals' TCR alpha sharing but underestimated twins'.

TCRdb reprocessed the 5' RACE reads with MiXCR, giving one entry per CDR3 protein. The data contain hundreds of thousands of distinct CDR3 sequences, around 12% of them seen just once; the ten biggest clones take up around 1.5%. Only healthy Caucasians were included as donors. V lost 3 bases to trimming and J lost 5 bases, with 15 bases between them. This CDR3 region has 14 residues. Germline values: CDR1 DFQATT, CDR2 SNEGSKA (reference sequence). The sample also formed part of further work on yellow fever vaccine responses in identical twins.

J is TRBJ2-3 and V is TRBV20-1, with D possibly matching TRBD2 (5 bases). This TCR was sampled from a woman aged 18-29 years in good health. Sample: PBMCs. CDR3 loop: CSARNMRAEDTQYF. As DNA, the CDR3 is TGCAGTGCTAGGAATATGAGGGCCGAAGATACGCAGTATTTT.